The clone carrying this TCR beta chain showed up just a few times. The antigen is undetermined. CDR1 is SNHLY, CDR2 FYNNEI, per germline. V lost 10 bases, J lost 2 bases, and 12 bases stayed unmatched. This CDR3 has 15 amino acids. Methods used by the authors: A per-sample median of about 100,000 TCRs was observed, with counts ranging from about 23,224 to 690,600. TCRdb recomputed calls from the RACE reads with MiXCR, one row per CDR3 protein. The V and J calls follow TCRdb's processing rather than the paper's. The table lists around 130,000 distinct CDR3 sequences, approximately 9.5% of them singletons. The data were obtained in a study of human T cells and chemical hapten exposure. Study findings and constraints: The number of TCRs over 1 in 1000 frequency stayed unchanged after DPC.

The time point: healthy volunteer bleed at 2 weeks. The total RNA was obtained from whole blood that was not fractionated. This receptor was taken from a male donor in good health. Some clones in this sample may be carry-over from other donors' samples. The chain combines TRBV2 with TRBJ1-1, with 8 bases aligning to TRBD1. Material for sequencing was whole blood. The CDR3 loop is CATRPGGPLNTEAFF. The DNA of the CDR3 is TGTGCCACTAGGCCAGGGGGCCCCCTAAACACTGAAGCTTTCTTT.